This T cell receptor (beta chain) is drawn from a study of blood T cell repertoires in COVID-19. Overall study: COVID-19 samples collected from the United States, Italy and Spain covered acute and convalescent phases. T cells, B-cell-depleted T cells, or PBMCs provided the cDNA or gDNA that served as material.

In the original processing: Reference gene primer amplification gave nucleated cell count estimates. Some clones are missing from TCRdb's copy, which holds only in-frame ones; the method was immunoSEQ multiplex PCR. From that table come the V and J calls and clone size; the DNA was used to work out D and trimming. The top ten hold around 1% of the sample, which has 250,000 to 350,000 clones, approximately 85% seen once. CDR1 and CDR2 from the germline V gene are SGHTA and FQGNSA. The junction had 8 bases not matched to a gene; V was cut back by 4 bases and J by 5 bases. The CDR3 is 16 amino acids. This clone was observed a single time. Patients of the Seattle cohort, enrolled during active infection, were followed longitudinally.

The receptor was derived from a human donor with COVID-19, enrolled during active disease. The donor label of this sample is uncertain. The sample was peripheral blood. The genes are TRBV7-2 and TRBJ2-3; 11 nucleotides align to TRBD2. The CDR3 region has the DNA TGTGCCAGCAGCTCGACCACTAGCGGGGGACAAGATACGCAGTATTTT. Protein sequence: CASSSTTSGGQDTQYF.